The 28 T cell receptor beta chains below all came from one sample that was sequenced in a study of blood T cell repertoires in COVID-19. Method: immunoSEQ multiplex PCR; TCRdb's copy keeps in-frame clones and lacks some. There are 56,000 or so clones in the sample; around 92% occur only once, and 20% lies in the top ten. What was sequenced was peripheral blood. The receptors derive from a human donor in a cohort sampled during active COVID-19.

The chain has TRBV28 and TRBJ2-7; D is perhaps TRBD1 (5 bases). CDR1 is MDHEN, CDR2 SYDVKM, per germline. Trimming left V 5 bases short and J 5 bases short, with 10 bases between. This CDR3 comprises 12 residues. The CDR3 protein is CASSTRVHEQYF. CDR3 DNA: TGTGCCAGCAGTACCAGGGTCCACGAGCAGTACTTC.

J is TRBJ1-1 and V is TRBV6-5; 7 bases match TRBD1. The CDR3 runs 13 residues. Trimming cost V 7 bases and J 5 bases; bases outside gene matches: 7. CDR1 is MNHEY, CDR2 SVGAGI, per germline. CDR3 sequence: CASKGQLGTEAFF. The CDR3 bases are TGTGCCAGCAAGGGACAGCTGGGGACTGAAGCTTTCTTT.

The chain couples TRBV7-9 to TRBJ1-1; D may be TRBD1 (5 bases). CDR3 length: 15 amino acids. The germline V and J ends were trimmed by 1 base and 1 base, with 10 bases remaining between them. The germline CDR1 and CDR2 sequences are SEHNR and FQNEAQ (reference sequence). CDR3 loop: CASSLVVTGNTEAFF. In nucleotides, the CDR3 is TGTGCCAGCAGCTTAGTGGTCACAGGGAACACTGAAGCTTTCTTT.

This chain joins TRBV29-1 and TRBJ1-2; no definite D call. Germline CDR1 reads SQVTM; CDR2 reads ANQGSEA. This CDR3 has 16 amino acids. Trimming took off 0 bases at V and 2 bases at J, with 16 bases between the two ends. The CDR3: CSVEDPTRPGNYGYTF. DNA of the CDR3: TGCAGCGTTGAAGATCCTACTCGGCCGGGGAACTATGGCTACACCTTC. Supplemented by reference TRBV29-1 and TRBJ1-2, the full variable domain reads SAVISQKPSRDICQRGTSLTIQCQVDSQVTMMFWYRQQPGQSLTLIATANQGSEATYESGFVIDKFPISRPNLTFSTLTVSNMSPEDSSIYLCSVEDPTRPGNYGYTFGSGTRLTVV.

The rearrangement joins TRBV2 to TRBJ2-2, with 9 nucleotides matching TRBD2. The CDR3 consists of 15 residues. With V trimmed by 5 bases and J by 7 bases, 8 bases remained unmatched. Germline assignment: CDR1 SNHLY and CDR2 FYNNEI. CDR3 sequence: CASSISGGGNGELFF. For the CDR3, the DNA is TGTGCCAGCAGTATTAGCGGGGGAGGTAACGGGGAGCTGTTTTTT. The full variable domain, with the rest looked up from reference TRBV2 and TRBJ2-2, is EPEVTQTPSHQVTQMGQEVILRCVPISNHLYFYWYRQILGQKVEFLVSFYNNEISEKSEIFDDQFSVERPDGSNFTLKIRSTKLEDSAMYFCASSISGGGNGELFFGEGSRLTVL.

CDR3 sequence reads: CASSQSKRTGGLYEQYF. The CDR3 bases are TGCGCCAGCAGTCAATCGAAGCGGACAGGGGGTCTCTACGAGCAGTACTTC. This chain joins TRBV23-1 and TRBJ2-7; 10 nucleotides align to TRBD1. TRBV23-1 is designated an ORF whose function remains uncertain. After removal of 0 bases from V and 3 bases from J, the junction contained 8 bases not matched to a gene. CDR3 length equals 17 residues.

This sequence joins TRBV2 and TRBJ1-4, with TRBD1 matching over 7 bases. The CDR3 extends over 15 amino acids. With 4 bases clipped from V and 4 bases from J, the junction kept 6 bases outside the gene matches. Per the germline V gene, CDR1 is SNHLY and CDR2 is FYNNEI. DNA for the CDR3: TGTGCCAGCAGTGGACAGGGCCAAGTTAATGAAAAACTGTTTTTT. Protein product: CASSGQGQVNEKLFF.

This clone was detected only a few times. CDR3 in amino acids: CASSPGGLRTDTQYF. CDR3 DNA: TGTGCCAGCTCGCCTGGGGGACTAAGAACAGATACGCAGTATTTT. The V and J genes are TRBV18 and TRBJ2-3, with TRBD2 identical over 7 bases. CDR3 length: 15 amino acids. After removal of 6 bases from V and 3 bases from J, the junction contained 9 bases not matched to a gene. Germline CDR1 is KGHSH and CDR2 is LQKENI.

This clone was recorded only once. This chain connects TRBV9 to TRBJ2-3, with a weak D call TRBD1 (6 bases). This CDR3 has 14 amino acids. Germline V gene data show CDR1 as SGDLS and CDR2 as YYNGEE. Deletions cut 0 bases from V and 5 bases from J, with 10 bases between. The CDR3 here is CASSVAAGEDTQYF. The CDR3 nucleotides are TGTGCCAGCAGCGTAGCGGCAGGGGAAGATACGCAGTATTTT.

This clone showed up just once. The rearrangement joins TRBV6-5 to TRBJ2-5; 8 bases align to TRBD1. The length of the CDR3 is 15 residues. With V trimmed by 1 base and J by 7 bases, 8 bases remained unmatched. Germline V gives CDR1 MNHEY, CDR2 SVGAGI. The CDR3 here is CASSYFGTGPGTQYF. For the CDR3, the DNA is TGTGCCAGCAGTTACTTCGGGACAGGACCTGGGACCCAGTACTTC.

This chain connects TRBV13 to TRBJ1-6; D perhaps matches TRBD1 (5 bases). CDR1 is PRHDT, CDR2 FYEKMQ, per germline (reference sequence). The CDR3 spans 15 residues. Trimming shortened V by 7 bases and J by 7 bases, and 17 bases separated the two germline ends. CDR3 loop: CASTLSPGYNSPLHF. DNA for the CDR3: TGTGCCAGCACCCTAAGTCCAGGGTACAATTCACCCCTCCACTTT.

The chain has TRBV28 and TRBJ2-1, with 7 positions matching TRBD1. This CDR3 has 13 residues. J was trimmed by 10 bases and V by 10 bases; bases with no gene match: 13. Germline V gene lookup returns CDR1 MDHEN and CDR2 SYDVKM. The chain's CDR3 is CATSGPARGEQFF. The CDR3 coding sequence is TGTGCCACTTCAGGGCCGGCCAGGGGGGAGCAGTTCTTC. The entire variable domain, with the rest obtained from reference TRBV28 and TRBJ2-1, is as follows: DVKVTQSSRYLVKRTGEKVFLECVQDMDHENMFWYRQDPGLGLRLIYFSYDVKMKEKGDIPEGYSVSREKKERFSLILESASTNQTSMYLCATSGPARGEQFFGPGTRLTVL.

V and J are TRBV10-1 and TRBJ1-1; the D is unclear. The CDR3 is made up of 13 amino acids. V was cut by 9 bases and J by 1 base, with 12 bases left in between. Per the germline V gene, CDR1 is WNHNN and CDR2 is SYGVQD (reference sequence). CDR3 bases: TGCGCCAGTGCGGCCAGCAAGAACACTGAAGCTTTCTTT. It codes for CASAASKNTEAFF.

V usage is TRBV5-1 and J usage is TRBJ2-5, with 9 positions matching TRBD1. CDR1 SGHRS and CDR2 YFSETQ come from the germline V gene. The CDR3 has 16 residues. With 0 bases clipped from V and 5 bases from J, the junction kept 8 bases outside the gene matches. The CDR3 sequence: CASSLASRTGDETQYF. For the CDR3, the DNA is TGCGCCAGCAGCTTGGCCTCCCGGACAGGGGACGAGACCCAGTACTTC.

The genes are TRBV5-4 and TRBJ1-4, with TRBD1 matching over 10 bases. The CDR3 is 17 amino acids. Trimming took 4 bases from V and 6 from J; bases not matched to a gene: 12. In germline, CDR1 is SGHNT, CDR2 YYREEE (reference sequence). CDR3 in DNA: TGTGCCAGCAGCCTCAAAATCGGACAGGGGGTTGATGAAAAACTGTTTTTT. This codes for CASSLKIGQGVDEKLFF.

The CDR3 loop reads CASSVRLAGNRNEQFF. Here the CDR3 DNA reads TGTGCCAGCAGCGTACGACTAGCGGGGAATAGAAATGAGCAGTTCTTC. The chain employs TRBV3-1 (or the pseudogene TRBV3-2) and TRBJ2-1; 11 positions match TRBD2. V shed 5 bases, J shed 7 bases, and the junction held 10 bases outside the gene matches. Germline CDR1 LGHDT, CDR2 YNNKEL (reference sequence). The CDR3 is 16 residues long.

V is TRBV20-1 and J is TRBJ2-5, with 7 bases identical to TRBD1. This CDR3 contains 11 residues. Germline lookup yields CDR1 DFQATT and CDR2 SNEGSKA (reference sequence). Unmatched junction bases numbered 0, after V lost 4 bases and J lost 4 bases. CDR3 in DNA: TGCAGTGCTAACAGGGGAGAGACCCAGTACTTC. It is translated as CSANRGETQYF.

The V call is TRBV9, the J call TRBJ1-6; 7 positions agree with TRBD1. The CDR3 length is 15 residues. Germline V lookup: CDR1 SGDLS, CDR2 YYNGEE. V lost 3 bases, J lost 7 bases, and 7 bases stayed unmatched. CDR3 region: CASSARQGGNSPLHF. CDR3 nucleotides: TGTGCCAGCAGCGCCCGTCAGGGGGGAAATTCACCCCTCCACTTT.

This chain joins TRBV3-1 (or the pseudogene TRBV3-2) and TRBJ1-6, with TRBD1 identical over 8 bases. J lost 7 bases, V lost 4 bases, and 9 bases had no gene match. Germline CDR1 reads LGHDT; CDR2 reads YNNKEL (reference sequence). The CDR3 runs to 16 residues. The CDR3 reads CASSRWTGRVNSPLHF. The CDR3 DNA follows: TGTGCCAGCAGCCGTTGGACAGGGCGAGTAAATTCACCCCTCCACTTT.

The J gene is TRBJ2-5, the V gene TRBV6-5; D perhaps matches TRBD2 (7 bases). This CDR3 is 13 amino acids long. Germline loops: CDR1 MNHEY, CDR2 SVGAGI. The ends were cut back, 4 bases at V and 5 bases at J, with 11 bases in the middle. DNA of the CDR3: TGTGCCAGCAGTTTGGGGGGGGCGGAGACCCAGTACTTC. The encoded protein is CASSLGGAETQYF.

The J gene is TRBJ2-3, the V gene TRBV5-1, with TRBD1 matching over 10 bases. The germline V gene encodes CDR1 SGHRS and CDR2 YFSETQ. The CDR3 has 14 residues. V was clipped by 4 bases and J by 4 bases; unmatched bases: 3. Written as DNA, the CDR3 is TGCGCCAGCAGCAGGACAGGGGGGCCAGATACGCAGTATTTT. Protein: CASSRTGGPDTQYF.

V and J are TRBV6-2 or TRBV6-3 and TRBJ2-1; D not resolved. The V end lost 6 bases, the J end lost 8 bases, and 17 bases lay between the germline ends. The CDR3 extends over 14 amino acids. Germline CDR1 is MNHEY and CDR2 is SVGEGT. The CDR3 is CASSFQSLLYEQFF. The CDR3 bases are TGTGCCAGCAGCTTTCAAAGCCTTCTCTATGAGCAGTTCTTC.

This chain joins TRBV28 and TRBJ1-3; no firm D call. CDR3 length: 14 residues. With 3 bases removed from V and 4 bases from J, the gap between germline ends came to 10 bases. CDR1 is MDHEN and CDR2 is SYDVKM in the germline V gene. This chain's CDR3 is CASSFNLLGNTIYF. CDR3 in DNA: TGTGCCAGCAGTTTTAATTTACTCGGAAACACCATATATTTT. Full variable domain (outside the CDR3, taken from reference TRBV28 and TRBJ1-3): DVKVTQSSRYLVKRTGEKVFLECVQDMDHENMFWYRQDPGLGLRLIYFSYDVKMKEKGDIPEGYSVSREKKERFSLILESASTNQTSMYLCASSFNLLGNTIYFGEGSWLTVV.

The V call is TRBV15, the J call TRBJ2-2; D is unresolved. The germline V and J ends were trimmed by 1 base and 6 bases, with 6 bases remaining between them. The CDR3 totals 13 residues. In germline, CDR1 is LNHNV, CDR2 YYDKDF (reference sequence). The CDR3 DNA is TGTGCCACCAGCAGAGGCGGTGCCGGGGAGCTGTTTTTT. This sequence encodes CATSRGGAGELFF.

This CDR3 is CATSRRGQGAAKNIQYF. The CDR3, as DNA: TGTGCCACCAGCAGACGGGGACAGGGGGCTGCCAAAAACATTCAGTACTTC. This chain links TRBV15 with TRBJ2-4, with 12 bases matching TRBD1. Germline CDR1 LNHNV, CDR2 YYDKDF (reference sequence). Trimming took 2 bases from V and 1 from J; bases not matched to a gene: 3. CDR3 length: 17 residues.

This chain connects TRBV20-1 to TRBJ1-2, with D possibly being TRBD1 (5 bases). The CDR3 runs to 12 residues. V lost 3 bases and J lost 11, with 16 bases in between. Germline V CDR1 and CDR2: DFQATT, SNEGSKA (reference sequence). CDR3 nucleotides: TGCAGTGCTAGTCCAGGGTCGGGCGGTTACACCTTC. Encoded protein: CSASPGSGGYTF.

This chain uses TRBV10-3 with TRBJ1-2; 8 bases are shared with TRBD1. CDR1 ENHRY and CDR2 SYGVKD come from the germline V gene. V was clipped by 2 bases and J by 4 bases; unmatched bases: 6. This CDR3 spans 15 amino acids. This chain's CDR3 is CAISEPGQGRYGYTF. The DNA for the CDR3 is TGTGCCATCAGTGAGCCTGGACAGGGACGCTATGGCTACACCTTC.

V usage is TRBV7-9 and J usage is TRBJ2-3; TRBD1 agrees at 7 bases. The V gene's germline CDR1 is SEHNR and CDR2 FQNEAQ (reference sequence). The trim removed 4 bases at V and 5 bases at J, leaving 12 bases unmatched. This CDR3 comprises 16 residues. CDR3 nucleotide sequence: TGTGCCAGCAGCTACTGGACAGGAATAAGGGGAGATACGCAGTATTTT. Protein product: CASSYWTGIRGDTQYF.